The clone carrying this T cell receptor (beta chain) turned up a few times. No antigen is known for it. The data were taken from a study of blood T cells in healthy people across ages. Regarding the study as a whole: Investigators viewed diversity estimates from one million T cells as underestimates, the study reported. There were more naive CD4+ cells and higher diversity in long-lived donors than in aged donors.

V shed 2 bases and J shed 3 bases, with 12 bases lying between them. The CDR3 totals 14 residues. Germline V gives CDR1 SGDLS, CDR2 YYNGEE. A second PCR of about 7 to 12 cycles used a sample-barcoded 5' primer and a J-beta primer mix. TCRdb passed the 5' RACE reads through MiXCR, listing each CDR3 protein once. The data contain 1 million or so distinct CDR3 sequences, around 45% of them singletons. The sequenced material came from blood. The TCR was taken from a woman aged 55 to 70 in good health. V and J are TRBV9 and TRBJ2-7; TRBD1 or TRBD2 may be the D gene (5 bases each). The CDR3 DNA reads as TGTGCCAGCAGCGTGGGACCAGCCCACTACGAGCAGTACTTC. It yields the protein CASSVGPAHYEQYF.